This T cell receptor beta chain derives from a study of CD4+ T cells in melanoma. The V end was cut by 3 bases, the J end by 5 bases, with 11 bases between. This CDR3 is built from 13 residues. The germline V gene has CDR1 KGHSH and CDR2 LQKENI. Points from the study as a whole: A reported correlation linked neoantigen-specific CD4+ T cells to CD8+, macrophage and B cell function. Reportedly, melanoma neoantigen-specific CD4+ T cells showed varied differentiation states.

This table comes from immunoSEQ multiplex PCR, and its TCRdb copy is limited to in-frame clones, with some not included. Of roughly 140,000 clones listed, 85% to 95% were seen once; the top ten hold about 1.5%. About this clone: What it binds is not known.

The rearrangement links TRBV18 to TRBJ2-7; D is unclear. The sequence was collected from a human donor with melanoma. Written as DNA, the CDR3 is TGTGCCAGCTCACCCTTAGAGAGGAACGAGCAGTACTTC. This gives the protein CASSPLERNEQYF.